Given below is one T cell receptor (beta chain) in context. This entry is derived from a study of blood T cell repertoires in COVID-19. Study context: The study drew acute and convalescent COVID-19 samples from the United States, Italy and Spain.

Germline-derived CDR1 and CDR2 are KGHSH and LQKENI. The CDR3 contains 16 residues. The germline V and J ends were trimmed by 1 base and 2 bases, with 11 bases remaining between them. In the original processing: Estimation of nucleated cell counts relied on the amplification of reference gene primers. Only in-frame clones appear in the TCRdb table, and some are missing; sequencing was by immunoSEQ multiplex PCR. That table furnishes V, J and clone size, whereas the DNA furnished D and trimming. The profile covers about 73,000 clones, with 82% appearing a single time and around 3.9% taken by the ten largest.

This sequence originates from a woman aged 55-69 years with acute or convalescent COVID-19. This sequence joins TRBV18 and TRBJ2-2, with D uncertain. The sequencing sample was made of peripheral blood. The CDR3 sequence is CASSPLSGPNTGELFF. CDR3 DNA: TGTGCCAGCTCACCACTTTCAGGCCCTAACACCGGGGAGCTGTTTTTT.